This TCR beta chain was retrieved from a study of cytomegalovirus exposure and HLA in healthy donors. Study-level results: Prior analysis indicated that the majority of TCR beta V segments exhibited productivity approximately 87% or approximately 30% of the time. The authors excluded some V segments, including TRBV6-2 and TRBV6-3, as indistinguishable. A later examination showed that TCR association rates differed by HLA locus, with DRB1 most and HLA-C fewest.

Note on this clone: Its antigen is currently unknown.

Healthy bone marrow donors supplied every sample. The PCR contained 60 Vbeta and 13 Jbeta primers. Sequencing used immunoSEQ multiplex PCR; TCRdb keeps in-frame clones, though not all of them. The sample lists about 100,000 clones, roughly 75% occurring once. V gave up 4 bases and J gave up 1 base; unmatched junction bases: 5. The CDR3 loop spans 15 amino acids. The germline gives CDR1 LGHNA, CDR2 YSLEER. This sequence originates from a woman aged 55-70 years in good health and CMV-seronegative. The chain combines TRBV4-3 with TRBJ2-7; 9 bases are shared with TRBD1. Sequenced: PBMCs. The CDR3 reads CASSPSGQGSYEQYF. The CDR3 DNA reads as TGCGCCAGCAGCCCCAGCGGACAGGGGTCCTACGAGCAGTACTTC.